These 21 T cell receptor beta chains were sequenced from one sample in a study of breast tumors, draining lymph nodes, adjacent tissues. In TCRdb, the multiplex PCR reads were re-called with MiXCR into one record per CDR3 protein. Of over 250,000 distinct CDR3 sequences listed, under 35% are singletons. Axillary draining lymph nodes of breast cancer patients supplied the node samples. Sequencing was performed on axillary lymph node tissue. The origin of the receptors is a female donor with breast cancer. Some clones in this sample may be carry-over from other donors' samples.

The chain couples TRBV6-5 to TRBJ2-7; D could derive from TRBD1 or TRBD2 (5 bases each). V dropped 0 bases and J dropped 6 bases, with 18 bases sitting between them. Per the germline V gene, CDR1 is MNHEY and CDR2 is SVGAGI. This CDR3 has 16 residues. In DNA form, the CDR3 reads TGTGCCAGCAGTTACTCGATTACATTGCTTGGGGGCGAGCAGTACTTC. Protein product: CASSYSITLLGGEQYF.

This clonotype occurred many times. The V and J genes are TRBV15 and TRBJ2-5; 9 positions match TRBD1. This CDR3 is built from 14 residues. The junction had 4 bases not matched to a gene; V was cut back by 4 bases and J by 4 bases. Germline CDR1 and CDR2: LNHNV and YYDKDF (reference sequence). In DNA, the CDR3 is TGTGCCACCAGCACTACAGGGGGCCTAGAGACCCAGTACTTC. Its translation is CATSTTGGLETQYF. The whole variable domain, remainder taken from reference TRBV15 and TRBJ2-5, is DAMVIQNPRYQVTQFGKPVTLSCSQTLNHNVMYWYQQKSSQAPKLLFHYYDKDFNNEADTPDNFQSRRPNTSFCFLDIRSPGLGDTAMYLCATSTTGGLETQYFGPGTRLLVL.

This clonotype was seen many times. V and J are TRBV7-9 and TRBJ2-7, with a weak D call TRBD1 (7 bases). Germline CDR1 is SEHNR and CDR2 is FQNEAQ (reference sequence). The CDR3 has 15 amino acids. Trimming shortened V by 3 bases and J by 0 bases, and 12 bases separated the two germline ends. The CDR3 is CASSLVQGGSYEQYF. The CDR3 DNA reads as TGTGCCAGCAGCTTGGTGCAGGGGGGCTCCTACGAGCAGTACTTC.

CDR3 nucleotides: TGTGCCAGCAGCCGCGGACAGGCGGTCTCGAATGAGCAGTTCTTC. Protein: CASSRGQAVSNEQFF. V usage is TRBV11-1 and J usage is TRBJ2-1; 7 bases line up with TRBD1. The V gene's germline CDR1 is SGHAT and CDR2 FQDESV (reference sequence). J lost 7 bases, V lost 5 bases, and 11 bases had no gene match. CDR3 length: 15 amino acids.

V usage is TRBV20-1 and J usage is TRBJ2-1; 9 bases line up with TRBD2. CDR1 and CDR2 from the germline V gene are DFQATT and SNEGSKA (reference sequence). With 6 bases clipped from V and 2 bases from J, the junction kept 5 bases outside the gene matches. The CDR3 spans 14 residues. In DNA, the CDR3 is TGCAGTGCGGCGACTAGCGGTACCTACAATGAGCAGTTCTTC. Protein product: CSAATSGTYNEQFF.

This clonotype was seen ten or more times. V usage is TRBV4-1 and J usage is TRBJ2-7; perhaps TRBD1 as D (6 bases). V was trimmed by 5 bases and J by 4 bases, leaving 12 bases between them. CDR1 and CDR2 (germline): MGHRA, YSYEKL. The CDR3 length is 13 residues. The CDR3 spells CASSETDSYEQYF. The DNA of the CDR3 is TGCGCCAGCAGCGAAACGGACAGTTACGAGCAGTACTTC.

The chain has TRBV10-1 and TRBJ2-4; possible D gene TRBD2, 6 bases. This CDR3 spans 13 amino acids. V lost 3 bases and J 10 bases, leaving 13 bases between the germline ends. Germline V gene lookup returns CDR1 WNHNN and CDR2 SYGVQD (reference sequence). CDR3 region: CASSENSAGIQYF. The CDR3 coding sequence is TGCGCCAGCAGTGAAAACTCTGCGGGGATTCAGTACTTC.

About this clonotype itself: It is likely a read error, because the conserved phenylalanine at the end of the CDR3 is missing. The limits of the CDR3 on the DNA are not certain, so only TCRdb's listed CDR3 is given. This chain links TRBV7-2 with TRBJ2-1. From its first to its last residue, the CDR3 has 8 amino acids. The germline gives CDR1 SGHTA, CDR2 FQGNSA. The CDR3 spells CASSLEFG.

Note on this clonotype: Lacking the conserved final phenylalanine or tryptophan, this CDR3 likely reflects a read error. The CDR3, as DNA: TGTGCCAGCAGTCGAACCAGGACAGGGATAAATTCACCCCTCCACCTT. This gives the protein CASSRTRTGINSPLHL. V usage is TRBV2 and J usage is TRBJ1-6, with 8 bases identical to TRBD1. This CDR3 is built from 16 residues. V lost 5 bases to trimming and J lost 7 bases; unmatched junction nucleotides: 10. The germline V gene encodes CDR1 SNHLY and CDR2 FYNNEI.

This rearrangement joins TRBV3-1 to TRBJ2-1; no clear D gene. V was trimmed by 0 bases and J by 0 bases, leaving 6 bases between them. The CDR3 loop spans 15 amino acids. CDR1 and CDR2 (germline): LGHDT, YNNKEL (reference sequence). DNA of the CDR3: TGTGCCAGCAGCCAAGAGCCAGCCTCCTACAATGAGCAGTTCTTC. Protein sequence: CASSQEPASYNEQFF.

The chain recombines TRBV7-2 with TRBJ1-1; D remains unclear. The CDR3 has 12 residues. The germline gives CDR1 SGHTA, CDR2 FQGNSA. The germline V and J ends were trimmed by 5 bases and 5 bases, with 9 bases remaining between them. In nucleotides, the CDR3 is TGTGCCAGCAGCGGCTTGAGTACTGAAGCTTTCTTT. This codes for CASSGLSTEAFF.

The chain is built from TRBV10-2 and TRBJ1-1; tentatively, D is TRBD1 (5 bases). Germline V gene sequence: CDR1 WSHSY, CDR2 SAAADI. The CDR3 has 14 amino acids. V lost 4 bases, J lost 1 base, and 10 bases lay in between. The CDR3 coding sequence is TGCGCCAGCAGTGTCGGGGGGTGGAACACTGAAGCTTTCTTT. As protein: CASSVGGWNTEAFF.

This clonotype was recorded many times. The chain employs TRBV12-3 or TRBV12-4 and TRBJ2-7; 10 nucleotides match TRBD2. J gave up 1 base and V 7 bases, and 7 bases lay outside the gene matches. The CDR3 runs to 15 residues. CDR3 DNA: TGTGCCAGCACCCGGACTAGCGGCCAGTCCTACGAGCAGTACTTC. Translating it yields CASTRTSGQSYEQYF.

Remarks on this clonotype: It may be a read error: a sequence one base away is much more abundant. CDR3: CSARDHGTVSNEQFF. The CDR3 nucleotides are TGCAGTGCTAGAGATCACGGGACGGTGTCCAATGAGCAGTTCTTC. V usage is TRBV20-1 and J usage is TRBJ2-1; D is possibly TRBD1 or TRBD2 (5 bases each). V lost 0 bases and J lost 6, with 15 bases in between. The CDR3 has 15 amino acids. Germline CDR1 DFQATT, CDR2 SNEGSKA (reference sequence).

This chain links TRBV30 with TRBJ2-7, with 10 bases fitting TRBD1. Per germline, CDR1 GTSNPN and CDR2 SVGIG (reference sequence). V shed 0 bases, J shed 6 bases, and the junction held 8 bases outside the gene matches. The CDR3 sequence is 15 residues long. CDR3 in DNA: TGTGCCTGGAGTGTACTAGGGACAGGGGTCCTCGAGCAGTACTTC. Translated, it gives CAWSVLGTGVLEQYF.

This sequence joins TRBV10-3 and TRBJ1-5; D is perhaps TRBD1 (5 bases). With 8 bases removed from V and 2 bases from J, the gap between germline ends came to 13 bases. CDR1 ENHRY and CDR2 SYGVKD come from the germline V gene. CDR3 length: 14 amino acids. The CDR3 sequence: CAIGDRQGNQPQHF. For the CDR3, the DNA is TGTGCCATCGGGGACCGCCAGGGCAATCAGCCCCAGCATTTT.

As for this clonotype: Relative to the germline gene, one junction end is altered; a read error may explain this. The V and J genes are TRBV11-1 and TRBJ2-1, with TRBD2 identical over 11 bases. The CDR3 has 14 amino acids. Germline values: CDR1 SGHAT, CDR2 FQDESV (reference sequence). CDR3: CASSGTSGYNEQLF. CDR3 nucleotides: TGTGCCAGCAGCGGGACTAGCGGTTACAATGAGCAGCTCTTC.

This clonotype was seen many times. The chain joins TRBV4-3 to TRBJ2-7, with D unclear. Per the germline V gene, CDR1 is LGHNA and CDR2 is YSLEER. CDR3 length: 12 amino acids. V dropped 0 bases and J dropped 4 bases, with 4 bases sitting between them. CDR3 nucleotide sequence: TGCGCCAGCAGCCAAGACGGGTACGAGCAGTACTTC. This codes for CASSQDGYEQYF.

This clonotype appeared a single time. V usage is TRBV9 and J usage is TRBJ1-5; TRBD1 might be the D (6 bases). The V end lost 3 bases, the J end lost 2 bases, and 12 bases lay between the germline ends. Germline assignment: CDR1 SGDLS and CDR2 YYNGEE. This CDR3 comprises 15 residues. The CDR3 DNA sequence: TGTGCCAGCAGCGGCGGGGGGCTGGGCAATCAGCCCCAGCATTTT. It translates to CASSGGGLGNQPQHF.

The sample holds many counts of this clonotype. The chain uses TRBV2 and TRBJ2-7; the match to TRBD2 covers 7 bases. Per the germline V gene, CDR1 is SNHLY and CDR2 is FYNNEI. V trimming: 6 bases; J trimming: 8 bases; junction bases outside the gene matches: 7. The CDR3 loop spans 12 amino acids. CDR3 amino acids: CASRATSEKQYF. The CDR3 DNA reads as TGTGCCAGCAGGGCAACTAGCGAGAAGCAGTACTTC. The whole variable domain, filled in from reference TRBV2 and TRBJ2-7, reads EPEVTQTPSHQVTQMGQEVILRCVPISNHLYFYWYRQILGQKVEFLVSFYNNEISEKSEIFDDQFSVERPDGSNFTLKIRSTKLEDSAMYFCASRATSEKQYFGPGTRLTVT.

Of note for this clonotype: It may be a read error: a sequence one base away is much more abundant. No conserved phenylalanine or tryptophan is present at the end of the CDR3, so a read error is the likely explanation. The chain combines TRBV4-1 with TRBJ2-7, with a possible D match to TRBD1 (6 bases). The CDR3 covers 18 residues. Per germline, CDR1 MGHRA and CDR2 YSYEKL. V was shortened by 0 bases and J by 1 base, with 19 bases between the two germline ends. This CDR3 is CASSQDHGSGTPSYEQYL. DNA for the CDR3: TGCGCCAGCAGCCAAGATCACGGGTCCGGGACACCTTCCTACGAGCAGTACCTC.